These T cell receptor beta chains were read from a single sample in a study of neurological immune-mediated disorders. TCRdb reprocessed the 5' RACE reads via MiXCR and lists one record per CDR3 protein. This sample has 60,000 to 80,000 distinct CDR3 sequences; less than 6% occur once, and the top ten carry about 3.2%. The sample taken for sequencing was PBMCs. These receptors originate from a woman in her forties or fifties with multiple sclerosis. Both conserved end residues are trimmed from each CDR3. D genes are given only for firm matches.

CDR3 length,D gene,V gene,J gene,CDR3 protein
11,NA,TRBV5-1,TRBJ1-1,ASSFDVNTEAF
13,NA,TRBV4-3,TRBJ2-3,ASSQALDLTDTQY
13,TRBD1,TRBV12-3/TRBV12-4,TRBJ1-6,ASSLTGGNNSPLH
12,NA,TRBV6-5,TRBJ2-3,ASSYFGGTDTQY
11,TRBD2,TRBV20-1,TRBJ2-3,SALSGGTDTQY
11,NA,TRBV6-2/TRBV6-3,TRBJ1-1,ASEGEGATEAF
11,TRBD1,TRBV7-2,TRBJ1-5,ASSLRGQGSQN
12,NA,TRBV7-2,TRBJ2-3,ASRLGRNTDTQY
14,NA,TRBV11-3,TRBJ1-2,ASSLEGRGGNYGYT
12,NA,TRBV10-3,TRBJ2-3,AISEAREVGTQY
11,NA,TRBV2,TRBJ2-1,ASSEAAPGEQF
12,TRBD2,TRBV27,TRBJ2-1,ASSSGGTYNEQF
12,NA,TRBV7-6,TRBJ2-5,ASSLDSALETQY
11,NA,TRBV4-2,TRBJ1-1,ASSQRGVAEAF
15,TRBD1,TRBV7-2,TRBJ2-3,ASSLITTGGTTDTQY
12,NA,TRBV5-8,TRBJ1-2,ASSSGHGDYGYT
12,NA,TRBV4-3,TRBJ1-2,ASSQVSRRYGYT
16,TRBD2,TRBV10-1,TRBJ2-3,ASSEWGTSGGPNDTQY
13,NA,TRBV2,TRBJ2-1,ASSSQQPSYNEQF
11,NA,TRBV19,TRBJ1-5,ASSMGRDQPQH
10,TRBD1,TRBV29-1,TRBJ2-5,SVPGQERTQY
12,NA,TRBV7-8,TRBJ1-6,ASSFGQDNSPLH
12,NA,TRBV20-1,TRBJ1-5,SARGGVSNQPQH
14,NA,TRBV6-6,TRBJ1-5,ASSSGGWNINQPQH
12,NA,TRBV7-8,TRBJ2-4,ASSFLGPLEIQY
14,TRBD2,TRBV7-2,TRBJ2-5,ASSLALAGGAQTQY
11,TRBD1,TRBV10-3,TRBJ2-1,AITGQGEGEQF
12,NA,TRBV7-9,TRBJ2-1,ASSLALTYNEQF
15,TRBD2,TRBV20-1,TRBJ2-5,SAGELAGPGALETQY